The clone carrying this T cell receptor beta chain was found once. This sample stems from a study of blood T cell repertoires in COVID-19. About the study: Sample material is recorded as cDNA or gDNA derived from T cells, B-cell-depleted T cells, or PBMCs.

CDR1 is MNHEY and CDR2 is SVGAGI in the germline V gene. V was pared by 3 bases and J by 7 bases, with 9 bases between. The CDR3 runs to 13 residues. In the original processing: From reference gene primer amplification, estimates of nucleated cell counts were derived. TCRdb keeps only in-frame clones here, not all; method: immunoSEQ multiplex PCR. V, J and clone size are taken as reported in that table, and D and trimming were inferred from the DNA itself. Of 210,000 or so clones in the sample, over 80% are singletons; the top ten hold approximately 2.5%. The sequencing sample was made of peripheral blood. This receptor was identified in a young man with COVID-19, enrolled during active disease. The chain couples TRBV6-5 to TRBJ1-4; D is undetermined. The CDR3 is CASSYRDGEKLFF. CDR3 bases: TGTGCCAGCAGTTATCGGGATGGTGAAAAACTGTTTTTT.